The 16 T cell receptor beta chains reported below all come from one sample, sequenced in a study of shared T cell receptors in the human thymus. The table came from immunoSEQ multiplex PCR; TCRdb's copy has only in-frame clones and leaves some out. The table has hundreds of thousands of clones, 87% seen once. The sample was also linked to a second study, of human thymus T cells.

Sequencing was performed on thymocytes. All receptors derive from a boy less than two years old with a congenital heart defect.

The CDR3 nucleotides are TGTGCCAGCAGTTTACAGGGGGAGAACACTGAAGCTTTCTTT. Its protein product is CASSLQGENTEAFF. The chain joins TRBV28 to TRBJ1-1; TRBD1 matches 7 bases. V trimming: 2 bases; J trimming: 1 base; junction bases outside the gene matches: 1. The germline CDR1 and CDR2 sequences are MDHEN and SYDVKM. This CDR3 region has 14 residues.

The CDR3 DNA follows: TGCGCCAGCAGCCAGAGGACAGGGGATAACTATGGCTACACCTTC. Its protein is CASSQRTGDNYGYTF. V and J are TRBV4-3 and TRBJ1-2, with 9 positions matching TRBD1. The CDR3 is 15 residues long. V trimming: 3 bases; J trimming: 1 base; junction bases outside the gene matches: 3. Per germline, CDR1 LGHNA and CDR2 YSLEER.

The chain joins TRBV4-3 to TRBJ1-4, with D possibly matching TRBD1 (6 bases). The germline CDR1 and CDR2 sequences are LGHNA and YSLEER. CDR3 length: 16 residues. V was trimmed by 5 bases and J by 0 bases, leaving 13 bases between them. Here the CDR3 DNA reads TGCGCCAGCAGCTCCTCCTGGACAGCAACTAATGAAAAACTGTTTTTT. Translating gives CASSSSWTATNEKLFF.

The chain has TRBV20-1 and TRBJ2-1, with D hard to call. Germline CDR1 reads DFQATT; CDR2 reads SNEGSKA (reference sequence). The CDR3 runs 10 residues. Trimming stripped 7 bases from V and 3 bases from J, with 4 bases between. This CDR3 is CSVHYNEQFF. The CDR3 DNA follows: TGCAGTGTTCACTACAATGAGCAGTTCTTC.

The rearrangement links TRBV14 to TRBJ2-7; D is possibly TRBD2 (7 bases). In germline, CDR1 is SGHDN, CDR2 FVKESK. Trimming took 2 bases from V and 5 from J, leaving 25 bases between them. The CDR3 contains 18 residues. CDR3 loop: CASSQKMGGRERENEQYF. The CDR3 DNA follows: TGTGCCAGCAGCCAAAAGATGGGGGGGCGGGAGAGGGAGAACGAGCAGTACTTC. Supplemented by reference TRBV14 and TRBJ2-7, the full variable domain reads EAGVTQFPSHSVIEKGQTVTLRCDPISGHDNLYWYRRVMGKEIKFLLHFVKESKQDESGMPNNRFLAERTGGTYSTLKVQPAELEDSGVYFCASSQKMGGRERENEQYFGPGTRLTVT.

This sequence joins TRBV6-1 and TRBJ1-6, with 7 bases aligning to TRBD1. This CDR3 spans 13 amino acids. The germline CDR1 and CDR2 sequences are MNHNS and SASEGT. The trim removed 2 bases at V and 12 bases at J, leaving 4 bases unmatched. The CDR3 loop is CASSERQGEPLHF. The CDR3, as DNA: TGTGCCAGCAGTGAACGACAGGGTGAACCCCTCCACTTT.

This clone has just one count. The chain couples TRBV5-6 to TRBJ2-7; D is ambiguous. CDR1 SGHDT and CDR2 YYEEEE come from the germline V gene. V lost 1 base, J lost 7 bases, and 6 bases lay in between. The CDR3 is made up of 11 amino acids. As DNA, the CDR3 is TGTGCCAGCAGCTTGTTAGAAGAGCAGTACTTC. Its protein product is CASSLLEEQYF. Full variable domain (outside the CDR3, taken from reference TRBV5-6 and TRBJ2-7): DAGVTQSPTHLIKTRGQQVTLRCSPKSGHDTVSWYQQALGQGPQFIFQYYEEEERQRGNFPDRFSGHQFPNYSSELNVNALLLGDSALYLCASSLLEEQYFGPGTRLTVT.

V usage is TRBV4-1 and J usage is TRBJ2-2; 7 positions agree with TRBD1. The CDR3 totals 15 residues. The J segment lost 2 bases and the V segment lost 8 bases, leaving 8 bases of the junction unmatched. The germline V gene encodes CDR1 MGHRA and CDR2 YSYEKL. CDR3 region: CASHAGTANTGELFF. The CDR3 coding sequence is TGCGCCAGCCACGCCGGGACAGCTAACACCGGGGAGCTGTTTTTT.

J is TRBJ1-5 and V is TRBV2, with TRBD1 as a possible D gene (5 bases). CDR1 is SNHLY and CDR2 is FYNNEI in the germline V gene. CDR3 length: 15 amino acids. Trimming stripped 0 bases from V and 2 bases from J, with 8 bases between. The CDR3 DNA is TGTGCCAGCAGTGAAGCGAAGGGGCGCAATCAGCCCCAGCATTTT. Protein product: CASSEAKGRNQPQHF.

Comments on this clone: This specimen includes other DNA sequences encoding the same CDR3. The chain has TRBV5-4 and TRBJ1-6, with 7 bases matching TRBD1. The CDR3 extends over 17 amino acids. The trim removed 1 base at V and 3 bases at J, leaving 7 bases unmatched. CDR1 SGHNT and CDR2 YYREEE come from the germline V gene (reference sequence). CDR3 sequence: CASSLRQGDLYNSPLHF. In DNA, the CDR3 is TGTGCCAGCAGCTTGAGACAGGGCGACCTCTATAATTCACCCCTCCACTTT.

J is TRBJ1-3 and V is TRBV7-9; 7 bases agree with TRBD1. Germline V CDR1 and CDR2: SEHNR, FQNEAQ (reference sequence). The trim removed 3 bases at V and 0 bases at J, leaving 2 bases unmatched. The CDR3 totals 15 residues. The CDR3, as DNA: TGTGCCAGCAGCTTTAGGGGGCCCTCTGGAAACACCATATATTTT. Its protein product is CASSFRGPSGNTIYF.

The rearrangement links TRBV5-1 to TRBJ1-6, with 7 bases fitting TRBD1. The V segment lost 0 bases and the J segment 4 bases; nucleotides outside the gene matches: 1. Germline CDR1 SGHRS, CDR2 YFSETQ. There are 15 residues in the CDR3. In nucleotides, the CDR3 is TGCGCCAGCAGCTTGGCGGACAGGTATAATTCACCCCTCCACTTT. This sequence encodes CASSLADRYNSPLHF. Full variable domain (rest looked up from reference TRBV5-1 and TRBJ1-6): KAGVTQTPRYLIKTRGQQVTLSCSPISGHRSVSWYQQTPGQGLQFLFEYFSETQRNKGNFPGRFSGRQFSNSRSEMNVSTLELGDSALYLCASSLADRYNSPLHFGNGTRLTVT.

This chain uses TRBV7-9 with TRBJ2-3; 9 bases map to TRBD2. From germline, CDR1 is SEHNR and CDR2 FQNEAQ (reference sequence). The CDR3 loop spans 16 amino acids. The V segment lost 5 bases and the J segment 6 bases; nucleotides outside the gene matches: 12. The CDR3 nucleotides are TGTGCCAGCAGCCTCCCCCGTGGGGCGGGGGGGGATACGCAGTATTTT. Amino acid sequence: CASSLPRGAGGDTQYF.

The chain is built from TRBV5-5 and TRBJ2-7; D possibly corresponds to TRBD1 (5 bases). The V end lost 4 bases, the J end lost 5 bases, and 13 bases lay between the germline ends. The CDR3 is 13 residues long. The germline gives CDR1 SGHKS, CDR2 YYEKEE (reference sequence). The CDR3 nucleotides read TGTGCCAGCAGCCCTAGGGGCCTCCACGAGCAGTACTTC. This translates into CASSPRGLHEQYF.

The chain carries TRBV13 and TRBJ1-2, with unresolved D. This CDR3 region has 12 residues. Trimming took off 3 bases at V and 10 bases at J, with 12 bases between the two ends. Germline V gene lookup returns CDR1 PRHDT and CDR2 FYEKMQ (reference sequence). In nucleotides, the CDR3 is TGTGCCAGCAGCTTTGGTGGCAGGTACTACACCTTC. Its translation is CASSFGGRYYTF.

The chain uses TRBV6-5 and TRBJ1-5, with D possibly TRBD1 on 5 matching bases. The CDR3 length is 14 residues. Trimming took off 6 bases at V and 7 bases at J, with 16 bases between the two ends. Per the germline V gene, CDR1 is MNHEY and CDR2 is SVGAGI. The CDR3 DNA reads as TGTGCCAGCAGGAAAACTCAGGGTTGGCAGCCCCAGCATTTT. It yields the protein CASRKTQGWQPQHF.